Each of the 18 T cell receptor beta chains below was sequenced from the same sample in a study of blood T cells in healthy people across ages. It was with a sample-barcoded 5' primer and a J-beta primer mix that a second PCR of about 7 to 12 cycles was run. TCRdb recomputed calls from the 5' RACE reads with MiXCR, one row per CDR3 protein. The repertoire consists of about 1.8 million distinct CDR3 sequences, with 49% occurring once and the leading ten covering 2% to 2.5%. Sequenced sample: blood. The receptor set was obtained from a woman aged 40 to 50 in good health.

The chain joins TRBV24-1 to TRBJ2-5; D not resolved. The germline V gene has CDR1 KGHDR and CDR2 SFDVKD. Trimming pared 3 bases from V and 6 bases from J, leaving 10 bases between. This CDR3 has 13 residues. CDR3 nucleotide sequence: TGTGCCACCAGTGATCCCCTGCTGAAGACCCAGTACTTC. It encodes CATSDPLLKTQYF.

This chain joins TRBV20-1 and TRBJ2-7, with D tentatively TRBD2 (6 bases). There are 14 residues in the CDR3. Germline assignment: CDR1 DFQATT and CDR2 SNEGSKA (reference sequence). The V and J ends lost 4 bases and 2 bases respectively, with 15 bases between them. The CDR3 sequence is CSAKLRGATYEQYF. In DNA form, the CDR3 reads TGCAGTGCTAAGCTGCGCGGGGCCACCTACGAGCAGTACTTC.

V usage is TRBV4-3 and J usage is TRBJ2-1; D is tentatively TRBD1 or TRBD2 (6 bases each). CDR1 is LGHNA, CDR2 YSLEER, per germline. V lost 1 base and J lost 13, with 20 bases in between. This CDR3 spans 15 amino acids. This chain's CDR3 is CASSQATGRRETQFF. The CDR3 DNA reads as TGCGCCAGCAGCCAAGCTACAGGGAGGAGGGAGACCCAGTTCTTC.

This chain links TRBV5-1 with TRBJ2-1, with D hard to call. CDR3 length: 13 residues. Germline V gives CDR1 SGHRS, CDR2 YFSETQ. Trimming took 6 bases from V and 5 from J, leaving 12 bases between them. The CDR3 is CASTQSGDNEQFF. CDR3 in DNA: TGCGCCAGCACCCAATCCGGAGACAATGAGCAGTTCTTC.

This clonotype has a handful of counts. The chain recombines TRBV28 with TRBJ2-1; 14 positions agree with TRBD2. J lost 11 bases, V lost 7 bases, and 19 bases had no gene match. The CDR3 loop spans 18 amino acids. Germline CDR1 reads MDHEN; CDR2 reads SYDVKM. CDR3 DNA: TGTGCCAGCACCCTGGGACTAGCGGGGGACGAGGGAAAAATGAAGCAGTTCTTC. Protein: CASTLGLAGDEGKMKQFF.

Only a few counts were recorded for this clonotype. The chain employs TRBV4-3 and TRBJ2-1, with D perhaps matching TRBD1 or TRBD2 (5 bases each). The length of the CDR3 is 16 residues. The germline V and J ends were trimmed by 0 bases and 4 bases, with 13 bases remaining between them. Germline V gives CDR1 LGHNA, CDR2 YSLEER. In nucleotides, the CDR3 is TGCGCCAGCAGCCAAGAGGACATCGGCGGGTACAATGAGCAGTTCTTC. Amino acid sequence: CASSQEDIGGYNEQFF.

This clonotype was detected a few times. V usage is TRBV5-1 and J usage is TRBJ2-1; TRBD2 aligns across 15 bases. Germline loops: CDR1 SGHRS, CDR2 YFSETQ. This CDR3 has 17 residues. The trim removed 3 bases at V and 6 bases at J, leaving 7 bases unmatched. The CDR3 region has the DNA TGCGCCAGCAGCTCGGGACTAGCGGGGGGTCGGGTCAATGAGCAGTTCTTC. It is translated as CASSSGLAGGRVNEQFF. Using reference TRBV5-1 and TRBJ2-1 for the parts outside the CDR3, the full variable domain is KAGVTQTPRYLIKTRGQQVTLSCSPISGHRSVSWYQQTPGQGLQFLFEYFSETQRNKGNFPGRFSGRQFSNSRSEMNVSTLELGDSALYLCASSSGLAGGRVNEQFFGPGTRLTVL.

This clonotype was counted a single time. The chain combines TRBV5-1 with TRBJ2-7, with D maybe TRBD1 (5 bases). The J call may be wrong; the DNA end is better matched by TRBJ2-5. CDR3 size: 14 residues. Germline CDR1 and CDR2: SGHRS and YFSETQ. CDR3 coding DNA: TGCGCCAGCAGCCATCAGGGTTCTCAAGAGACCCAGTACTTC. Encoded protein: CASSHQGSQETQYF.

This clonotype appeared a few times. V and J are TRBV7-2 and TRBJ1-2, with D maybe TRBD1 (6 bases). Trimming cost V 5 bases and J 5 bases, with 18 bases left between them. The germline gives CDR1 SGHTA, CDR2 FQGNSA. The CDR3 runs to 15 residues. The CDR3 sequence: CASSEGVGAVYGYTF. The CDR3 DNA follows: TGTGCCAGCAGCGAAGGAGTGGGGGCGGTTTATGGCTACACCTTC.

There are a few counts of this clonotype. V and J are TRBV20-1 and TRBJ2-1, with TRBD2 matching over 11 bases. The J segment lost 3 bases and the V segment lost 4 bases, leaving 5 bases of the junction unmatched. This CDR3 contains 15 residues. Germline values: CDR1 DFQATT, CDR2 SNEGSKA (reference sequence). The CDR3 DNA reads TGCAGTGCTACGGCCGGGACTAGCGGCTACAATGAGCAGTTCTTC. Amino acid sequence: CSATAGTSGYNEQFF.

This chain connects TRBV7-9 to TRBJ1-5; the D is unclear. The CDR3 has 14 amino acids. Trimming took off 3 bases at V and 0 bases at J, with 6 bases between the two ends. From germline, CDR1 is SEHNR and CDR2 FQNEAQ (reference sequence). CDR3 protein: CASSFADSNQPQHF. The CDR3 bases are TGTGCCAGCAGCTTCGCTGATAGCAATCAGCCCCAGCATTTT.

The gene calls are TRBV6-6 and TRBJ1-5; 8 nucleotides agree with TRBD1. Germline trimming cut 6 bases from V and 8 bases from J; bases unmatched to any gene: 9. The CDR3 spans 14 residues. Germline V gives CDR1 MNHNY, CDR2 SVGAGI (reference sequence). The CDR3 DNA reads as TGTGCCAGCAGAAGAGACAGGGGTGGAGAGCCCCAGCATTTT. Translating it yields CASRRDRGGEPQHF.

This clonotype has a single count. V is TRBV21-1 and J is TRBJ1-2. TRBV21-1 has pseudogene status. The length of the CDR3 is 14 residues. CDR3 sequence reads: CASSKEGELYGYTF. CDR3 sequence (DNA): TGTGCCAGCAGCAAAGAGGGAGAACTCTATGGCTACACCTTC.

This sequence joins TRBV20-1 and TRBJ2-5; D may correspond to TRBD1 or TRBD2 (6 bases each). V lost 5 bases and J lost 4, with 14 bases in between. The germline gives CDR1 DFQATT, CDR2 SNEGSKA (reference sequence). The CDR3 is made up of 13 amino acids. This chain's CDR3 is CSAPLGGPETQYF. CDR3 coding DNA: TGCAGTGCTCCCCTAGGGGGGCCAGAGACCCAGTACTTC.

This chain joins TRBV4-1 and TRBJ1-4; D unclear. The CDR3 covers 13 residues. Germline V gives CDR1 MGHRA, CDR2 YSYEKL. V gave up 1 base and J gave up 8 bases, with 8 bases separating them. CDR3 in DNA: TGCGCCAGCAGCCAAGCCCGAGGGGAAAAACTGTTTTTT. Its translation is CASSQARGEKLFF.

This clonotype was counted a single time. The chain couples TRBV20-1 to TRBJ1-4; a weak D match, TRBD1 (6 bases). Trimming removed 1 base at V and 13 bases at J, with 16 bases between. The CDR3 is made up of 13 amino acids. Germline loops: CDR1 DFQATT, CDR2 SNEGSKA (reference sequence). The CDR3 sequence is CSARVMDSQRLFF. The CDR3 nucleotides are TGCAGTGCTAGAGTGATGGACAGTCAACGACTGTTTTTT.

The rearrangement links TRBV9 to TRBJ1-2, with 7 bases aligning to TRBD1. Germline V gene sequence: CDR1 SGDLS, CDR2 YYNGEE. V shed 3 bases and J 6 bases; nucleotides not matched to a gene: 5. The CDR3 length is 13 residues. CDR3 region: CASSGWTGDGYTF. The CDR3 DNA is TGTGCCAGCAGCGGATGGACAGGAGATGGCTACACCTTC.

The rearrangement uses TRBV15 and TRBJ1-5; the D is unclear. V was clipped by 0 bases and J by 9 bases, with 9 bases between them. The CDR3 runs 13 residues. Looked up from germline, CDR1 is LNHNV and CDR2 is YYDKDF (reference sequence). As DNA, the CDR3 is TGTGCCACCAGCAGAGATGGGCCGGCGCCCCAGCATTTT. Translating it yields CATSRDGPAPQHF.